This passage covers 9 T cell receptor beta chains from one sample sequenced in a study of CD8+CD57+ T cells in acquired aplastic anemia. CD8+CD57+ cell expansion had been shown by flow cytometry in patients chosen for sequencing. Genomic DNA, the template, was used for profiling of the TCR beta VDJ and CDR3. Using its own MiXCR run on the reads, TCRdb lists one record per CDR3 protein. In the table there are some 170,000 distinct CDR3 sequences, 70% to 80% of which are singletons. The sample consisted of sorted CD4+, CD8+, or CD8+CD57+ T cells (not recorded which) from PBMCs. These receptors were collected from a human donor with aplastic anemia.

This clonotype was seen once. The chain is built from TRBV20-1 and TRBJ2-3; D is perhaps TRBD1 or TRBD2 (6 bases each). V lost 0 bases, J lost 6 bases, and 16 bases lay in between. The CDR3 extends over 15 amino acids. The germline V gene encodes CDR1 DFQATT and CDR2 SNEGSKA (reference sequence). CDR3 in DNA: TGCAGTGCTAGAGAGGGGGGCCGGGTTGTGGATACGCAGTATTTT. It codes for CSAREGGRVVDTQYF.

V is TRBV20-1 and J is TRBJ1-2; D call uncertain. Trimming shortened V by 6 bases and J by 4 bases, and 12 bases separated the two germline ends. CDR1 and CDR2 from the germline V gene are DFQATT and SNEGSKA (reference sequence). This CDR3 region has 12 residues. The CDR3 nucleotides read TGCAGTGCCACTCAAGAACTCTATGGCTACACCTTC. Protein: CSATQELYGYTF.

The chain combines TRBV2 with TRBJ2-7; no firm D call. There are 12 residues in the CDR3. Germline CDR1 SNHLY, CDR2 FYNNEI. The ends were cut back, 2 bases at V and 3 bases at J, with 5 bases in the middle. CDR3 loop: CASSETDYEQYF. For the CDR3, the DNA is TGTGCCAGCAGTGAAACTGACTACGAGCAGTACTTC.

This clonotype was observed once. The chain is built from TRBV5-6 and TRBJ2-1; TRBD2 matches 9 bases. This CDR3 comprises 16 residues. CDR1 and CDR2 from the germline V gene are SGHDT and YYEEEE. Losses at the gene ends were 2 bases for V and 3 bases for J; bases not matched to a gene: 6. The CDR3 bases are TGTGCCAGCAGCTTCTTTGAGCGGGGGGACTACAATGAGCAGTTCTTC. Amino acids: CASSFFERGDYNEQFF.

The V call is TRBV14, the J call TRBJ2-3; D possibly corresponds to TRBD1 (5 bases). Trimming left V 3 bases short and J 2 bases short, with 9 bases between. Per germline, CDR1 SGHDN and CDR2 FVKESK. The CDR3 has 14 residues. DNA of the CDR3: TGTGCCAGCAGCCAGCAACAGGACACAGATACGCAGTATTTT. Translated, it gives CASSQQQDTDTQYF.

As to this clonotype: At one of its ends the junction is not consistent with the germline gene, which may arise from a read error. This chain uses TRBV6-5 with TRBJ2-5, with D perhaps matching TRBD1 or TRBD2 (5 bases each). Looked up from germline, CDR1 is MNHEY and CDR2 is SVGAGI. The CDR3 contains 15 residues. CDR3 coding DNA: TGTGCCACCAGTGATTCCGGGACGGCGAGGGAGACCCAGTACTTC. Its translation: CATSDSGTARETQYF.

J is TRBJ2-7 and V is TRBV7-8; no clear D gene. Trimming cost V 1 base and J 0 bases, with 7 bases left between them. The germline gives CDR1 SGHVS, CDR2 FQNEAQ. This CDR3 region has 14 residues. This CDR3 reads CASSLEGHSYEQYF. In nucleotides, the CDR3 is TGTGCCAGCAGCTTAGAGGGCCACTCCTACGAGCAGTACTTC.

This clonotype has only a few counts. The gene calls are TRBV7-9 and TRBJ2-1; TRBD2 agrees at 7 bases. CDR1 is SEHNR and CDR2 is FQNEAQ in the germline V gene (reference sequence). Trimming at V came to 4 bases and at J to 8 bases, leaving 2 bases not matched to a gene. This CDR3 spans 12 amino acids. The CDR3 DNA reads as TGTGCCAGCAGCTGGGGGGGGGATGAGCAGTTCTTC. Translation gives CASSWGGDEQFF.

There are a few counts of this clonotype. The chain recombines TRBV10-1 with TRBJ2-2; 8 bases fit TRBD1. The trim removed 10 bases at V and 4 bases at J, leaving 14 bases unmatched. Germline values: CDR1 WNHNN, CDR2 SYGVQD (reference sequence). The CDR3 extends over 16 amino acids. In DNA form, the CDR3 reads TGCGCCACCCCTATTGACAGGGGAGAAGGCACCGGGGAGCTGTTTTTT. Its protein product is CATPIDRGEGTGELFF.